What follows are 17 T cell receptor beta chains derived from one specimen sequenced in a study of Graves' ophthalmopathy and Graves' hyperthyroidism. As the template, RNA transcripts were used to amplify TCR beta CDR3 regions. HTBI primers were employed in first-round RT-PCR, then a second-round multiplex PCR followed. TCRdb independently ran MiXCR on the multiplex PCR reads; one entry per CDR3 protein. The table has about 170,000 distinct CDR3 sequences, under 40% seen once. Sequenced input: peripheral blood. Receptors originate from a woman in her forties with Graves' ophthalmopathy.

This clonotype was seen at least ten times. This rearrangement joins TRBV6-2 or TRBV6-3 to TRBJ2-7; D ambiguous. V was trimmed by 6 bases and J by 3 bases, leaving 9 bases between them. Germline lookup yields CDR1 MNHEY and CDR2 SVGEGT. CDR3 length: 12 amino acids. In DNA, the CDR3 is TGTGCCAGCAGCCTCATCTTCTACGAGCAGTACTTC. Protein sequence: CASSLIFYEQYF.

At least ten counts were recorded for this clonotype. The rearrangement uses TRBV6-5 and TRBJ1-1; D gene unclear. CDR1 is MNHEY and CDR2 is SVGAGI in the germline V gene. Trimming removed 9 bases at V and 5 bases at J, with 10 bases between. This CDR3 comprises 11 residues. CDR3 in amino acids: CASRHATEAFF. CDR3 nucleotide sequence: TGTGCCAGTCGACACGCAACTGAAGCTTTCTTT.

Ten or more counts support this clonotype. J is TRBJ2-2 and V is TRBV20-1; D is unresolved. In germline, CDR1 is DFQATT, CDR2 SNEGSKA (reference sequence). Between the trimmed V and J ends, which lost 2 bases and 8 bases, there was a span of 15 bases. This CDR3 region has 14 residues. CDR3 in DNA: TGCAGTGCTAGACGGAACCCTCTAACGGGGGAGCTGTTTTTT. It encodes CSARRNPLTGELFF.

This clonotype was picked up many times. The gene calls are TRBV28 and TRBJ1-2; D is possibly TRBD1 (5 bases). The ends were cut back, 2 bases at V and 1 base at J, with 11 bases in the middle. The CDR3 covers 15 residues. CDR1 is MDHEN, CDR2 SYDVKM, per germline. In DNA form, the CDR3 reads TGTGCCAGCAGTTTACACGGGACCCATAACTATGGCTACACCTTC. This codes for CASSLHGTHNYGYTF.

The chain carries TRBV2 and TRBJ2-2, with 9 bases matching TRBD1. CDR3 length: 15 amino acids. V shed 7 bases and J 6 bases; nucleotides not matched to a gene: 9. Germline values: CDR1 SNHLY, CDR2 FYNNEI. CDR3 protein: CASTLGQGNAGELFF. The CDR3 DNA sequence: TGTGCCAGCACCCTGGGACAGGGTAACGCCGGGGAGCTGTTTTTT.

The V and J genes are TRBV28 and TRBJ1-5, with D unresolved. V lost 7 bases, J lost 5 bases, and 9 bases lay in between. CDR3 size: 12 residues. Germline V gene lookup returns CDR1 MDHEN and CDR2 SYDVKM. This CDR3 is CASKGGDQPQHF. For the CDR3, the DNA is TGTGCCAGCAAGGGCGGTGATCAGCCCCAGCATTTT.

The chain employs TRBV25-1 and TRBJ2-5; TRBD1 aligns across 7 bases. Germline values: CDR1 MGHDK, CDR2 SYGVNS. CDR3 length equals 13 residues. Trimming removed 3 bases from V and 9 bases from J; junction bases left unmatched: 7. In DNA, the CDR3 is TGTGCCAGCAGTGAGCGCGAGGGGGCACCCCAGTACTTC. Translated, it gives CASSEREGAPQYF.

This clonotype came up many times. The chain joins TRBV7-2 to TRBJ1-5; TRBD1 might be the D (5 bases). This CDR3 is 18 amino acids long. CDR1 and CDR2 from the germline V gene are SGHTA and FQGNSA. Between the trimmed V and J ends, which lost 0 bases and 5 bases, there was a span of 20 bases. CDR3 in amino acids: CASSLALGDGPPYQPQHF. CDR3 DNA: TGTGCCAGCAGCTTAGCGTTGGGGGATGGGCCCCCGTATCAGCCCCAGCATTTT.

The chain combines TRBV2 with TRBJ2-5; the D is unclear. Germline CDR1 reads SNHLY; CDR2 reads FYNNEI. The CDR3 is 12 residues long. Trimming took off 2 bases at V and 5 bases at J, with 6 bases between the two ends. CDR3 sequence: CASSELGETQYF. In nucleotides, the CDR3 is TGTGCCAGCAGTGAACTCGGGGAGACCCAGTACTTC.

This clonotype was recorded many times. The rearrangement links TRBV5-6 to TRBJ2-7; 7 bases align to TRBD2. The J segment lost 4 bases and the V segment lost 1 base, leaving 8 bases of the junction unmatched. The CDR3 has 15 residues. Germline CDR1 reads SGHDT; CDR2 reads YYEEEE. CDR3 DNA sequence: TGTGCCAGCAGCTTGTGGCGGGAGTTTTCTTACGAGCAGTACTTC. This sequence encodes CASSLWREFSYEQYF.

This clonotype was counted a single time. The chain joins TRBV27 to TRBJ1-5; the D gene is possibly TRBD1 (5 bases). The V gene's germline CDR1 is MNHEY and CDR2 SMNVEV (reference sequence). Trimming removed 8 bases at V and 3 bases at J, with 14 bases between. This CDR3 region has 14 residues. CDR3 region: CASAAGTLNQPQHF. The CDR3 region has the DNA TGTGCCAGCGCTGCCGGGACCCTCAATCAGCCCCAGCATTTT.

This clonotype has just a few counts. The genes are TRBV6-1 and TRBJ1-1; TRBD1 aligns across 11 bases. Trimming at V came to 6 bases and at J to 0 bases, leaving 9 bases not matched to a gene. CDR3 length: 17 residues. CDR1 MNHNS and CDR2 SASEGT come from the germline V gene. The CDR3 spells CASRPFGTGGLNTEAFF. The CDR3 nucleotides are TGTGCCAGCAGGCCGTTCGGGACAGGGGGACTGAACACTGAAGCTTTCTTT.

This clonotype appeared a few times. The chain joins TRBV24-1 to TRBJ2-5; 7 nucleotides agree with TRBD2. Germline values: CDR1 KGHDR, CDR2 SFDVKD. The CDR3 contains 18 residues. The junction had 17 bases not matched to a gene; V was cut back by 3 bases and J by 5 bases. Here the CDR3 reads CATSDPREKSGTWETQYF. As DNA, the CDR3 is TGTGCCACCAGTGATCCTCGGGAAAAGAGCGGGACCTGGGAGACCCAGTACTTC.

This clonotype was counted many times. The chain couples TRBV7-3 to TRBJ1-2; 7 bases are a match to TRBD1. Germline V lookup: CDR1 SGHTA, CDR2 FQGTGA. Trimming removed 5 bases from V and 8 bases from J; junction bases left unmatched: 11. There are 14 residues in the CDR3. The CDR3: CASSDRDSSRGYTF. CDR3 DNA sequence: TGTGCCAGCAGCGACCGGGACAGTTCTCGAGGCTACACCTTC.

This clonotype has a count of ten or more. This chain joins TRBV28 and TRBJ2-7; D tentatively fits TRBD1 or TRBD2 (5 bases each). This CDR3 contains 14 residues. Germline loops: CDR1 MDHEN, CDR2 SYDVKM. Trimming shortened V by 3 bases and J by 4 bases, and 13 bases separated the two germline ends. DNA for the CDR3: TGTGCCAGCAGTTTCGAGGGGTTTGGGTACGAGCAGTACTTC. Translating it yields CASSFEGFGYEQYF.

CDR3 sequence: CASSYSGTGNTEAFF. Here the CDR3 DNA reads TGTGCCAGCAGTTACTCCGGGACGGGAAACACTGAAGCTTTCTTT. This chain connects TRBV6-5 to TRBJ1-1; D may be TRBD1 (5 bases). From germline, CDR1 is MNHEY and CDR2 SVGAGI. V was trimmed by 0 bases and J by 2 bases, leaving 10 bases between them. This CDR3 spans 15 amino acids.

The chain has TRBV7-9 and TRBJ2-7; 7 bases line up with TRBD1. The CDR3 consists of 14 residues. CDR1 and CDR2 (germline): SEHNR, FQNEAQ (reference sequence). With V trimmed by 1 base and J by 5 bases, 5 bases remained unmatched. This CDR3 is CASSLGGGLNEQYF. The CDR3 bases are TGTGCCAGCAGCTTAGGAGGGGGCCTCAACGAGCAGTACTTC.